The next 24 T cell receptor beta chains were all read from a single sample in a study of CXCR3-negative and CXCR3-positive naive CD8 T cells. cDNA libraries for TRB were generated by 5' RACE incorporating UMI labels. No DNA is given; TCRdb re-called the 5' RACE reads and lists each CDR3 protein once. The clone table shows fewer than 95,000 distinct CDR3 sequences, with the ten largest holding about 1%. Sequenced input: naive CXCR3- CD8+ T cells from blood. Stated subset: CD45RO-CCR7+CD27+CD95- naive CD8+ T cells lacking CXCR3 (TNR3-). The source is a human donor in good health. Some clones in this sample may be carry-over from other donors' samples.

The genes are TRBV5-1 and TRBJ2-1; the TCRdb D gene call, TRBD2, has no DNA to confirm it. The CDR3 totals 15 residues. CDR1 SGHRS and CDR2 YFSETQ come from the germline V gene. CDR3 protein: CASSTSGNSYNEQFF.

CDR3 in amino acids: CASSPGNGETQYF. The rearrangement links TRBV12-3 or TRBV12-4 to TRBJ2-5; there is no DNA to check the TCRdb D call of TRBD1. There are 13 residues in the CDR3.

The chain joins TRBV28 to TRBJ2-3; TCRdb selects TRBD1, and the lack of DNA leaves this call unchecked. CDR1 is MDHEN, CDR2 SYDVKM, per germline. CDR3 length: 17 amino acids. CDR3 sequence: CASSHLMGAHSTDTQYF.

V gene TRBV7-6 combines with J gene TRBJ2-1; TCRdb calls TRBD1, which cannot be checked without DNA. CDR3 length: 18 residues. The germline gives CDR1 SGHVS, CDR2 FNYEAQ. The CDR3 region is CASSLAHPDGATYNEQFF.

The chain carries TRBV11-2 and TRBJ2-1. Germline V gives CDR1 SGHAT, CDR2 FQNNGV. CDR3 length: 12 residues. CDR3 in amino acids: CASSLTPNEQFF.

The CDR3 here is CASSSGALTDTQYF. The V and J genes are TRBV9 and TRBJ2-3; without DNA, the TCRdb call of TRBD2 cannot be checked. The CDR3 is 14 amino acids. Germline CDR1 and CDR2: SGDLS and YYNGEE.

The CDR3: CASSLSRGDTQYF. This sequence joins TRBV7-8 and TRBJ2-3; the TRBD1 assignment by TCRdb is unverifiable without DNA. Germline-derived CDR1 and CDR2 are SGHVS and FQNEAQ. This CDR3 region has 13 residues.

This chain joins TRBV28 and TRBJ2-1; TCRdb reports TRBD2, a call that lacks DNA to check it against. Per germline, CDR1 MDHEN and CDR2 SYDVKM. The CDR3 has 11 residues. This CDR3 is CASTDGLGSFF.

The gene calls are TRBV4-1 and TRBJ1-1; there is no DNA to check the TCRdb D call of TRBD1. The CDR3 is made up of 14 amino acids. Germline V gene lookup returns CDR1 MGHRA and CDR2 YSYEKL. The CDR3 sequence: CASSQDPEHTEAFF.

The V call is TRBV6-2 or TRBV6-3, the J call TRBJ1-2; TCRdb proposes TRBD1, but this gene call is untestable without DNA. In germline, CDR1 is MNHEY, CDR2 SVGEGT. The CDR3 loop spans 14 amino acids. CDR3 in amino acids: CASSTPGQSHGYTF.

The rearrangement links TRBV5-1 to TRBJ2-3. Germline assignment: CDR1 SGHRS and CDR2 YFSETQ. CDR3 length equals 12 residues. The CDR3 is CASSLEEDTQYF. Together with reference TRBV5-1 and TRBJ2-3, the CDR3 gives the full variable domain: KAGVTQTPRYLIKTRGQQVTLSCSPISGHRSVSWYQQTPGQGLQFLFEYFSETQRNKGNFPGRFSGRQFSNSRSEMNVSTLELGDSALYLCASSLEEDTQYFGPGTRLTVL.

This chain connects TRBV6-2 or TRBV6-3 to TRBJ1-4. Germline V gene lookup returns CDR1 MNHEY and CDR2 SVGEGT. The CDR3 is 17 residues long. Here the CDR3 reads CASSYDLGSATNEKLFF.

This chain uses TRBV12-3 or TRBV12-4 with TRBJ2-7; TCRdb calls TRBD1, which cannot be checked without DNA. CDR3 size: 15 residues. CDR3: CASSLGPGQIYEQYF.

V and J are TRBV7-9 and TRBJ2-1; TCRdb indicates TRBD1, and absent DNA this call remains unverified. From germline, CDR1 is SEHNR and CDR2 FQNEAQ (reference sequence). The CDR3 is 16 residues long. CDR3 amino acids: CASSLAATGGFDEQFF.

The chain employs TRBV29-1 and TRBJ2-1; TCRdb's D call, TRBD2, is unchecked because there is no DNA. The CDR3 is 14 amino acids. The germline V gene has CDR1 SQVTM and CDR2 ANQGSEA. CDR3 sequence reads: CSVPGGTDYNEQFF.

The V and J genes are TRBV6-6 and TRBJ2-1; the TRBD1 assignment by TCRdb is unverifiable without DNA. CDR1 is MNHNY, CDR2 SVGAGI, per germline (reference sequence). The CDR3 runs 15 residues. The CDR3 reads CASSSTGGGYNEQFF.

The genes are TRBV29-1 and TRBJ2-3; TCRdb designates TRBD2, a call that cannot be tested without DNA. The CDR3 sequence is 14 residues long. Germline V gene data show CDR1 as SQVTM and CDR2 as ANQGSEA. The CDR3: CSVAREGSTDTQYF.

The rearrangement joins TRBV2 to TRBJ2-2; TCRdb outputs TRBD1, but without DNA this stays unchecked. The CDR3 covers 16 residues. Germline CDR1 SNHLY, CDR2 FYNNEI. Here the CDR3 reads CASSMDRGIGTGELFF.

This sequence joins TRBV5-5 and TRBJ2-3. The CDR3 totals 14 residues. CDR1 is SGHKS, CDR2 YYEKEE, per germline (reference sequence). Here the CDR3 reads CASSPLGSTDTQYF.

The chain is built from TRBV29-1 and TRBJ1-1; no DNA is available, so the TRBD1 call from TCRdb remains unchecked. The CDR3 contains 17 residues. Germline V gives CDR1 SQVTM, CDR2 ANQGSEA. The CDR3 sequence: CSVGRDRVDGLDTEAFF.

The rearrangement joins TRBV19 to TRBJ2-7; TCRdb reports TRBD1, a call that lacks DNA to check it against. The CDR3 is made up of 13 amino acids. CDR1 and CDR2 (germline): LNHDA, SQIVND (reference sequence). CDR3 region: CASSPGKADEQYF.

The genes are TRBV29-1 and TRBJ1-1; TCRdb calls TRBD1, which cannot be checked without DNA. The germline gives CDR1 SQVTM, CDR2 ANQGSEA. The CDR3 contains 13 residues. The CDR3 protein is CSAEDTLGTEAFF.

This chain links TRBV21-1 with TRBJ2-7. TRBV21-1 is noted as a pseudogene. The CDR3 contains 16 residues. The CDR3 spells CASSKVATYAPYEQYF.

The chain carries TRBV20-1 and TRBJ2-7. Germline V CDR1 and CDR2: DFQATT, SNEGSKA (reference sequence). The CDR3 has 11 amino acids. The chain's CDR3 is CSASEPYEQYF.